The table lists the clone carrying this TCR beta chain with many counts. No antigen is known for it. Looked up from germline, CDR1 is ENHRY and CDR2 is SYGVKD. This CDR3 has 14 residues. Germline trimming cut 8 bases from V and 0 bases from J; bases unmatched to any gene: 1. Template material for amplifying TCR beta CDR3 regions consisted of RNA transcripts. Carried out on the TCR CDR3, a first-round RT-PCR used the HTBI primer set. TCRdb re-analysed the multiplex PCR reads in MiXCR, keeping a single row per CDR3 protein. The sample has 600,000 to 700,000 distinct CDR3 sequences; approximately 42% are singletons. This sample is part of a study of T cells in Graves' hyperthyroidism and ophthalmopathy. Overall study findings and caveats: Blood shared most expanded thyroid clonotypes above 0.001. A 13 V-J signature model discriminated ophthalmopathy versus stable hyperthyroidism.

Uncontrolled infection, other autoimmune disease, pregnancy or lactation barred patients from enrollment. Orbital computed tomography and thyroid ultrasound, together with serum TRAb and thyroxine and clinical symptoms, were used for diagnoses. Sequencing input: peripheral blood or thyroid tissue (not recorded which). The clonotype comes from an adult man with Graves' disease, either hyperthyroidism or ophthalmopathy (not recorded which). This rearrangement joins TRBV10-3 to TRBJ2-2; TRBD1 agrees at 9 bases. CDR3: CAIGQGTNTGELFF. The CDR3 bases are TGTGCCATCGGACAGGGGACGAACACCGGGGAGCTGTTTTTT.